This TCR beta chain was documented in a study of PD-L1 blockade in urothelial cancer. Looking at the study overall: Patients began atezolizumab, 1,200 mg intravenously every 3 weeks, at some point between 2013 and 2014. A median of roughly 150,000 T cells was found in the blood samples.

This CDR3 is built from 11 residues. Germline V gene lookup returns CDR1 SNHLY and CDR2 FYNNEI. V lost 4 bases and J 5 bases, leaving 3 bases between the germline ends. Peripheral blood mononuclear cells were collected from every patient before and during treatment, yielding between 1 and 8 samples per patient. Profiled with immunoSEQ multiplex PCR; TCRdb holds only in-frame clones, not every one. Of about 88,000 clones detected, approximately 91% appear once; the ten largest clones hold more than 8%. This clone was picked up one time. This receptor was taken from a man aged 60 to 75 with urothelial cancer. The source was PBMCs, collected around atezolizumab (anti-PD-L1) treatment. The chain employs TRBV2 and TRBJ2-1, with D unresolved. CDR3 sequence reads: CASSADNEQFF. The CDR3, as DNA: TGTGCCAGCAGTGCAGACAATGAGCAGTTCTTC.